Included here is one T cell receptor beta chain sequence, with context. The entry originates in a study of blood T cell repertoires in COVID-19. Study-level background: Both acute and convalescent COVID-19 samples were obtained from the United States, Italy and Spain. Sources were T cells, B-cell-depleted T cells, or PBMCs; the material itself was cDNA or gDNA.

Germline CDR1 and CDR2: SGHTA and FQGNSA. The CDR3 consists of 15 residues. The ends lost 5 bases at V and 4 bases at J; junction bases unmatched: 8. The authors' processing: By means of reference gene primer amplification, nucleated cell counts were estimated. Assay used: immunoSEQ multiplex PCR; TCRdb lists only in-frame clones, some missing. Clone size and V and J calls were adopted from that table, with D and trimming inferred from the DNA. Of approximately 76,000 clones listed, about 83% are singletons. Sequenced material: peripheral blood. The V call is TRBV7-2, the J call TRBJ2-3; 8 nucleotides agree with TRBD1. The clonotype was recovered from a man between 25 and 39 years old with acute or convalescent COVID-19. CDR3 bases: TGTGCCAGCAGCACCGACAGGGGCGGTGCAGATACGCAGTATTTT. Amino acids: CASSTDRGGADTQYF.